One and the same sample provided the 9 T cell receptor beta chains below, sequenced in a study of T-cell memory formation after mild COVID-19 (dated by TCRdb to the early 2020s). Library method: 5' RACE. This sample was sequenced with an Illumina NovaSeq 6000. TCRdb ran its own pipeline on the public reads, namely fastp trimming at Q25 and MiXCR clone calling, and kept in-frame beta chains. Here each entry gathers all rows of one CDR3 protein and keeps the most common genes and DNA. This sample is represented by about 280,000 distinct CDR3 sequences; roughly 8.2% of them were singletons. The ten largest clones take up around a fifth of the sample. The source material was PBMCs or a T cell subset sorted from them (not recorded which). The source is a man in his late teens or twenties who had mild COVID-19 (a few samples of this study predate the infection). The sample titles of this study are shuffled in the database, so cell type and time point are left out; the donor was told from shared clones.

This clonotype was counted at least ten times. The J gene is TRBJ2-3, the V gene TRBV5-1; D unclear. V was pared by 3 bases and J by 2 bases, with 13 bases between. The length of the CDR3 is 15 residues. Germline V gene data show CDR1 as SGHRS and CDR2 as YFSETQ. CDR3 protein: CASSSSRVNTDTQYF. The CDR3 DNA is TGCGCCAGCAGCTCGTCACGAGTCAACACAGATACGCAGTATTTT. The complete variable domain, with remaining parts taken from reference TRBV5-1 and TRBJ2-3, reads KAGVTQTPRYLIKTRGQQVTLSCSPISGHRSVSWYQQTPGQGLQFLFEYFSETQRNKGNFPGRFSGRQFSNSRSEMNVSTLELGDSALYLCASSSSRVNTDTQYFGPGTRLTVL.

This clonotype was detected only a few times. The CDR3 sequence: CASSLGDSDSTEAFF. The CDR3, as DNA: TGTGCCAGCAGTTTAGGGGACTCAGATTCCACTGAAGCTTTCTTT. The V gene is TRBV12-3 or TRBV12-4, the J gene TRBJ1-1; TRBD1 is a possible D gene (5 bases). Trimming stripped 1 base from V and 4 bases from J, with 13 bases between. This CDR3 contains 15 residues.

This clonotype has just a few counts. The chain joins TRBV7-9 to TRBJ2-1, with TRBD1 identical over 8 bases. The trim removed 5 bases at V and 0 bases at J, leaving 9 bases unmatched. The CDR3 is 17 residues long. CDR1 SEHNR and CDR2 FQNEAQ come from the germline V gene (reference sequence). CDR3 region: CASSRQGPESSYNEQFF. The CDR3 DNA follows: TGTGCCAGCAGCCGACAGGGGCCGGAGAGCTCCTACAATGAGCAGTTCTTC.

This clonotype was recorded a few times. The rearrangement joins TRBV20-1 to TRBJ1-1; D call uncertain. Germline V lookup: CDR1 DFQATT, CDR2 SNEGSKA (reference sequence). Trimming cost V 1 base and J 0 bases, with 9 bases left between them. The CDR3 is 14 residues long. This chain's CDR3 is CSARVAQMNTEAFF. Here the CDR3 DNA reads TGCAGTGCTAGAGTGGCGCAGATGAACACTGAAGCTTTCTTT.

This clonotype was found many times. This chain links TRBV5-1 with TRBJ2-3, with D perhaps TRBD2 (6 bases). Germline V CDR1 and CDR2: SGHRS, YFSETQ. The germline V and J ends were trimmed by 2 bases and 0 bases, with 10 bases remaining between them. The CDR3 length is 15 residues. The CDR3 sequence is CASSLSAGSTDTQYF. The CDR3 DNA sequence: TGCGCCAGCAGCTTATCTGCGGGGAGCACAGATACGCAGTATTTT.

This clonotype was observed at least ten times. V usage is TRBV29-1 and J usage is TRBJ1-1; 11 bases align to TRBD1. The CDR3 sequence is 16 residues long. The germline CDR1 and CDR2 sequences are SQVTM and ANQGSEA. V shed 6 bases and J 1 base; nucleotides not matched to a gene: 10. CDR3 nucleotides: TGCAGCGTCCCGGGACAGGGGGTCGTGGGGAACACTGAAGCTTTCTTT. Its protein is CSVPGQGVVGNTEAFF.

This clonotype has a handful of counts. The gene calls are TRBV7-3 and TRBJ2-5; TRBD2 agrees at 12 bases. The germline CDR1 and CDR2 sequences are SGHTA and FQGTGA. The V segment lost 6 bases and the J segment 1 base; nucleotides outside the gene matches: 6. The CDR3 loop spans 16 amino acids. CDR3 loop: CASSLPGLAGQETQYF. The CDR3 DNA reads TGTGCCAGCAGTCTACCGGGACTAGCGGGCCAAGAGACCCAGTACTTC.

This clonotype was seen a few times. This chain links TRBV5-1 with TRBJ2-1, with TRBD1 matching over 7 bases. Germline V gives CDR1 SGHRS, CDR2 YFSETQ. CDR3 length: 13 residues. Unmatched junction bases numbered 1, after V lost 3 bases and J lost 4 bases. CDR3 residues: CASSSQGYNEQFF. The CDR3 DNA reads as TGCGCCAGCAGCTCACAGGGGTACAATGAGCAGTTCTTC.

The chain links TRBV19 to TRBJ1-5; D is uncertain. The germline V gene encodes CDR1 LNHDA and CDR2 SQIVND (reference sequence). The CDR3 covers 14 residues. V was pared by 5 bases and J by 9 bases, with 17 bases between. The CDR3 sequence is CASSHGMQVRPQHF. The CDR3, as DNA: TGTGCCAGTAGTCACGGGATGCAAGTACGGCCCCAGCATTTT. Full variable domain (outside the CDR3, taken from reference TRBV19 and TRBJ1-5): DGGITQSPKYLFRKEGQNVTLSCEQNLNHDAMYWYRQDPGQGLRLIYYSQIVNDFQKGDIAEGYSVSREKKESFPLTVTSAQKNPTAFYLCASSHGMQVRPQHFGDGTRLSIL.